The 13 T cell receptor beta chains listed next were all sequenced from one sample in a study of control samples from healthy donors and cancer patients. Profiled with immunoSEQ multiplex PCR; TCRdb holds only in-frame clones, not every one. The sample includes 95,000 to 110,000 clones, more than 85% of them seen just once. The specimen was PBMCs. The receptor source for this set is a man between 60 and 75 years old with lung cancer.

The chain carries TRBV18 and TRBJ1-2; 8 bases are shared with TRBD1. This CDR3 has 14 amino acids. V dropped 2 bases and J dropped 4; count of bases not matched to a gene: 3. Germline V lookup: CDR1 KGHSH, CDR2 LQKENI. CDR3 nucleotide sequence: TGTGCCAGCTCACCAACAGGGGGTGGCTATGGCTACACCTTC. Protein sequence: CASSPTGGGYGYTF.

This clone has a count of ten or more. The J gene is TRBJ1-2, the V gene TRBV6-4, with D uncertain. The CDR3 runs to 14 residues. The V gene's germline CDR1 is MRHNA and CDR2 SNTAGT. V lost 0 bases to trimming and J lost 8 bases, with 13 bases between them. CDR3 sequence (DNA): TGTGCCAGCAGTGACTCCGGTAGGCCTCGGGGCTACACCTTC. Its translation is CASSDSGRPRGYTF.

This sequence joins TRBV3-1 (or the pseudogene TRBV3-2) and TRBJ2-4; perhaps TRBD1 as D (5 bases). V gave up 2 bases and J gave up 0 bases, with 5 bases separating them. CDR3 length: 14 residues. From germline, CDR1 is LGHDT and CDR2 YNNKEL (reference sequence). The CDR3 is CASSQRGAKNIQYF. The CDR3 coding sequence is TGTGCCAGCAGCCAAAGGGGAGCCAAAAACATTCAGTACTTC.

The chain recombines TRBV12-3 or TRBV12-4 with TRBJ1-5, with a tentative D call TRBD1 (5 bases). Trimming shortened V by 7 bases and J by 6 bases, and 13 bases separated the two germline ends. The length of the CDR3 is 13 residues. CDR3 protein: CASTRGVGQPQHF. The CDR3 nucleotides read TGTGCCAGCACCCGGGGGGTCGGTCAGCCCCAGCATTTT.

The chain uses TRBV6-5 and TRBJ2-2; the D gene is possibly TRBD1 (6 bases). The CDR3 length is 15 residues. The V gene lost 2 bases and the J gene lost 1 base, with 8 bases spanning the gap. The germline V gene has CDR1 MNHEY and CDR2 SVGAGI. The chain's CDR3 is CASSYRQVNTGELFF. In DNA form, the CDR3 reads TGTGCCAGCAGTTACCGACAGGTGAACACCGGGGAGCTGTTTTTT.

V gene TRBV6-6 combines with J gene TRBJ2-3; D ambiguous. Trimming took 6 bases from V and 0 from J, leaving 4 bases between them. The CDR3 spans 12 residues. Germline V gives CDR1 MNHNY, CDR2 SVGAGI (reference sequence). CDR3 nucleotide sequence: TGTGCCAGCAGACTCAGCACAGATACGCAGTATTTT. Amino acid sequence: CASRLSTDTQYF.

The rearrangement uses TRBV29-1 and TRBJ1-2, with D possibly being TRBD1 (5 bases). Germline CDR1 reads SQVTM; CDR2 reads ANQGSEA. Trimming took 6 bases from V and 2 from J, leaving 16 bases between them. The CDR3 runs 14 residues. The DNA for the CDR3 is TGCAGCGTCGGTGGGTCGACAGTAAACTATGGCTACACCTTC. It encodes CSVGGSTVNYGYTF.

The chain has TRBV10-3 and TRBJ2-1, with 7 nucleotides matching TRBD1. V gave up 5 bases and J gave up 3 bases; unmatched junction bases: 7. The germline V gene has CDR1 ENHRY and CDR2 SYGVKD. The CDR3 loop spans 15 amino acids. CDR3 nucleotide sequence: TGTGCCATCAGTCCTGGACAGGCCCACTACAATGAGCAGTTCTTC. Translation: CAISPGQAHYNEQFF.

The rearrangement links TRBV6-5 to TRBJ2-5; possible D gene TRBD1, 5 bases. Per the germline V gene, CDR1 is MNHEY and CDR2 is SVGAGI. The CDR3 is 16 residues long. V lost 0 bases and J 0 bases, leaving 11 bases between the germline ends. The CDR3 loop reads CASSYSPGLYQETQYF. The CDR3, as DNA: TGTGCCAGCAGTTACTCGCCAGGGCTGTACCAAGAGACCCAGTACTTC.

The chain recombines TRBV5-1 with TRBJ2-1; 9 nucleotides match TRBD2. CDR3 length: 16 residues. Germline CDR1 is SGHRS and CDR2 is YFSETQ. V shed 4 bases, J shed 7 bases, and the junction held 12 bases outside the gene matches. In DNA, the CDR3 is TGCGCCAGCAGCACCGTCTCTAGCGGGACTGGGAATGAGCAGTTCTTC. Translated, it gives CASSTVSSGTGNEQFF.

The chain has TRBV7-9 and TRBJ1-1; D call uncertain. The CDR3 totals 11 residues. V was pared by 3 bases and J by 8 bases, with 7 bases between. Germline CDR1 reads SEHNR; CDR2 reads FQNEAQ (reference sequence). CDR3 DNA sequence: TGTGCCAGCAGCTTGATGGTGGAAGCTTTCTTT. Encoded protein: CASSLMVEAFF.

The chain is built from TRBV4-1 and TRBJ1-4; TRBD1 is a possible D gene (5 bases). Germline V gives CDR1 MGHRA, CDR2 YSYEKL. This CDR3 has 15 residues. The V end was cut by 0 bases, the J end by 8 bases, with 13 bases between. The DNA of the CDR3 is TGCGCCAGCAGCCAAGATTTTAGGGCAGGGGAAAAACTGTTTTTT. The encoded protein is CASSQDFRAGEKLFF.

V usage is TRBV24-1 and J usage is TRBJ2-5, with 9 bases that match TRBD2. The V gene's germline CDR1 is KGHDR and CDR2 SFDVKD. This CDR3 has 16 amino acids. Trimming removed 5 bases from V and 1 base from J; junction bases left unmatched: 7. The CDR3 spells CATSAPLGLAQETQYF. The CDR3 nucleotides are TGTGCCACCAGTGCCCCCCTGGGACTAGCCCAAGAGACCCAGTACTTC.